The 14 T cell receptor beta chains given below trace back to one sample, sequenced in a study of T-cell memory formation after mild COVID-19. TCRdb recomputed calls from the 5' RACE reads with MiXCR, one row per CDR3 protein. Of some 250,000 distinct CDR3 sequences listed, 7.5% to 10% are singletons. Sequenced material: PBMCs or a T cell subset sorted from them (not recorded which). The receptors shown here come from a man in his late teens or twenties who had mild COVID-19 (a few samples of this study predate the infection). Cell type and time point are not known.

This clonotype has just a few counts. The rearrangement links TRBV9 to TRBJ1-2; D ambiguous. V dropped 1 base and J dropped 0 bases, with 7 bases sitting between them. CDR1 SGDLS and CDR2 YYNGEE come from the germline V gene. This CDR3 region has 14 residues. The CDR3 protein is CASSVREANYGYTF. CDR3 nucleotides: TGTGCCAGCAGCGTACGGGAGGCTAACTATGGCTACACCTTC.

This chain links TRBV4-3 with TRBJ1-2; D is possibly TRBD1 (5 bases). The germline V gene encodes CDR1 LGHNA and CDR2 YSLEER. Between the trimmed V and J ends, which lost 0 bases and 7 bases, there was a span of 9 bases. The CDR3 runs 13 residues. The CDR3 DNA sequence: TGCGCCAGCAGCCAAGATTATGGGGCTGGCTACACCTTC. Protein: CASSQDYGAGYTF.

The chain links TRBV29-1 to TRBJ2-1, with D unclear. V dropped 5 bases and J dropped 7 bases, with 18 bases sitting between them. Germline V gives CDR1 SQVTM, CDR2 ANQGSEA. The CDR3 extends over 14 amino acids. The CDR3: CSVNPRGLLNEQFF. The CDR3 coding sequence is TGCAGCGTTAACCCTAGAGGCCTCCTTAATGAGCAGTTCTTC.

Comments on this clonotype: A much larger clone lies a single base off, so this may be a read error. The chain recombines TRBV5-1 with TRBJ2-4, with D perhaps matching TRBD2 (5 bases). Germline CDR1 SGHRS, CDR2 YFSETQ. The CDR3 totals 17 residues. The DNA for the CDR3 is TGCGCCAGCAGCTTAAGACCGAACCGGGGTGGCAAAAACATTAAGTACTTC. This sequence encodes CASSLRPNRGGKNIKYF.

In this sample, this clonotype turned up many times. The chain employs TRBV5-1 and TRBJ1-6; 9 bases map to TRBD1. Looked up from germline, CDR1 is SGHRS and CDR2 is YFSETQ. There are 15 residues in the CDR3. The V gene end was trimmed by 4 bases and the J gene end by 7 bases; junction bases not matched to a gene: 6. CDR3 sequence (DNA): TGCGCCAGCAGCGAGGACAGGGGTGGCAATTCACCCCTCCACTTT. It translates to CASSEDRGGNSPLHF.

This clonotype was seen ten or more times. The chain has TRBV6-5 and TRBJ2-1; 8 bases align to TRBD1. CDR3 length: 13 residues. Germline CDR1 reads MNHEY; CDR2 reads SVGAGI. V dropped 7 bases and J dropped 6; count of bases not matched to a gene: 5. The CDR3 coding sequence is TGTGCCAGCAATGGACAGGGAGGCAATGAGCAGTTCTTC. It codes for CASNGQGGNEQFF.

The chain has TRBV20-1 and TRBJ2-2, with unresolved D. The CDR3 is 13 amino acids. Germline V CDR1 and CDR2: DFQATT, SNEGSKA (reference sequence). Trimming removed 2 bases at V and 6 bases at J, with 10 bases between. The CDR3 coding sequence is TGCAGTGCTAGAAGGAAGGCGGCCGGGGAGCTGTTTTTT. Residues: CSARRKAAGELFF.

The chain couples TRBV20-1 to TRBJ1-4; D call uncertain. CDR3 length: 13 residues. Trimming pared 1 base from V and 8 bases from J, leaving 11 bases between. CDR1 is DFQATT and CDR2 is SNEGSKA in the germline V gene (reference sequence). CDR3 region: CSARVRWAEKLFF. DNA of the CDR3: TGCAGTGCTAGAGTCCGGTGGGCCGAAAAACTGTTTTTT.

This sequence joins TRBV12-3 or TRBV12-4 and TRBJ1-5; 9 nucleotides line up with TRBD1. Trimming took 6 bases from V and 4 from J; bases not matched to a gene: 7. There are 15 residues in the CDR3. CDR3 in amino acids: CASRSRDRENQPQHF. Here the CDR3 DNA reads TGTGCCAGCAGAAGCCGGGACAGGGAGAATCAGCCCCAGCATTTT.

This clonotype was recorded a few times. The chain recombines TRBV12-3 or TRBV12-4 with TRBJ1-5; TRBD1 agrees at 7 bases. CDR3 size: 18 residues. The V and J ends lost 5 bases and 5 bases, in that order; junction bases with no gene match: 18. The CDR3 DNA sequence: TGTGCCAGCAGTGCCGGGAACAGGGGCGAGGGGCATGATCAGCCCCAGCATTTT. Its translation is CASSAGNRGEGHDQPQHF.

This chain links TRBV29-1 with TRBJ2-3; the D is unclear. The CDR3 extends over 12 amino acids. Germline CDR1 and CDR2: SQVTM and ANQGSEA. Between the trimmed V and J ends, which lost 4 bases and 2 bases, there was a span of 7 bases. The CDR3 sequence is CSVVPVTDTQYF. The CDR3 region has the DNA TGCAGCGTTGTGCCAGTCACAGATACGCAGTATTTT.

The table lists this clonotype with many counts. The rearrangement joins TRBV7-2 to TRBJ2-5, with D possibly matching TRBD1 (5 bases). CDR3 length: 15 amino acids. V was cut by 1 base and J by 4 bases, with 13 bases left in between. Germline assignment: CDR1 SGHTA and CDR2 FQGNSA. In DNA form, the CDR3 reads TGTGCCAGCAGCTTAGTCGCTGGGGCCGGAGAGACCCAGTACTTC. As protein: CASSLVAGAGETQYF.

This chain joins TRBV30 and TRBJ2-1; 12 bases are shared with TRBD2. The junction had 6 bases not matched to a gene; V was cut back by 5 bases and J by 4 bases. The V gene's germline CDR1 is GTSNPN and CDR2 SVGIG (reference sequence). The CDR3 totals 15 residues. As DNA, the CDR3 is TGTGCCTGGTATACTAGCGGGGGGCGTTACAATGAGCAGTTCTTC. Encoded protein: CAWYTSGGRYNEQFF.

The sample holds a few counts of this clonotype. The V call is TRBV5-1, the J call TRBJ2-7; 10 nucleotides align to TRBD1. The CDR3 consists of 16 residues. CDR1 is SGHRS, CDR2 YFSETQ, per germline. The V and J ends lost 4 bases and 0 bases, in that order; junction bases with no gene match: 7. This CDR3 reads CASSREGTGDSYEQYF. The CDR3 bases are TGCGCCAGCAGCCGGGAGGGGACAGGGGACTCCTACGAGCAGTACTTC.